This T cell receptor beta chain was sequenced during a study of blood T cell repertoires in COVID-19. About the research overall: Donors in the United States, Italy and Spain gave samples during acute or convalescent COVID-19. PBMCs, B-cell-depleted T cells, or T cells provided the cDNA or gDNA that made up the material.

The method was immunoSEQ multiplex PCR; TCRdb's version includes in-frame clones alone and lacks a portion of them. The sample lists fewer than 200,000 clones; around four fifths were seen once. Looked up from germline, CDR1 is SGHRS and CDR2 is YFSETQ. Trimming stripped 4 bases from V and 2 bases from J, with 9 bases between. CDR3 size: 14 residues. The sequencing sample was made of peripheral blood. The receptor comes from a woman in her seventies who had recovered from COVID-19. The chain combines TRBV5-1 with TRBJ2-2; D unclear. The CDR3 here is CASSPSTNTGELFF. The DNA for the CDR3 is TGCGCCAGCAGCCCCTCGACAAACACCGGGGAGCTGTTTTTT.